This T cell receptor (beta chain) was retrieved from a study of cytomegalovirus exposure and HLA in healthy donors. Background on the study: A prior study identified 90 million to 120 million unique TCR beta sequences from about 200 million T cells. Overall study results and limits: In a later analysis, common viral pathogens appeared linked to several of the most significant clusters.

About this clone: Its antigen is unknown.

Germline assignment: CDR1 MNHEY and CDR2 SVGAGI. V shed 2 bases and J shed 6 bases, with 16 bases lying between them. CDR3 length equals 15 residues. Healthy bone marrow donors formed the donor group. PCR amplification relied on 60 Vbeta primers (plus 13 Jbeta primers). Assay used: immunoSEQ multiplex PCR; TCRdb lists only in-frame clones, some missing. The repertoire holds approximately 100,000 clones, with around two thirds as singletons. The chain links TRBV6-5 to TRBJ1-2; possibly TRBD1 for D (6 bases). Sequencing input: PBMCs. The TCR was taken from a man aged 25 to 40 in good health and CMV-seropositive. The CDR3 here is CASSYVSRGSHGYTF. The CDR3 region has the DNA TGTGCCAGCAGTTACGTCTCAAGGGGGAGCCATGGCTACACCTTC.